The sample holds a few counts of the clone carrying this TCR beta chain. Its antigen remains unidentified. TCRdb recomputed calls from the reads with MiXCR, one row per CDR3 protein. The data hold some 800,000 distinct CDR3 sequences, with 25% to 30% observed a single time. This sample was included in a study of T cell repertoires in cytomegalovirus infection. Study context: Epitope selection comprised recently identified HLA-C-restricted CMV epitopes and well-studied HLA-B-restricted CMV epitopes. Study results and limitations: It was HLA-C-restricted CMV-specific TCR beta clonotypes that dominated the response ex vivo.

The V end was cut by 5 bases, the J end by 4 bases, with 13 bases between. The CDR3 runs to 14 residues. Germline CDR1 SEHNR, CDR2 FQNEAQ (reference sequence). The sample in question was cultured CD8+ T cells from PBMCs, obtained from culture after CMV antigen stimulation. This sequence originates from a human donor in good health (CMV status not recorded). Some clones in this sample may be carry-over from other donors' samples. The V gene is TRBV7-9, the J gene TRBJ2-3; D remains unclear. The CDR3 reads CASSPVLSADTQYF. CDR3 in DNA: TGTGCCAGCAGCCCAGTCCTCTCGGCAGATACGCAGTATTTT.